The clone carrying this T cell receptor beta chain was recorded at least ten times. The authors built TCR beta libraries using iRepertoire HTBI primers and Arm-PCR of CDR3 regions. MiXCR was run by TCRdb on the multiplex PCR reads, yielding one entry per CDR3 protein. The sample holds 450,000 to 600,000 distinct CDR3 sequences, about a sixth seen once. Trimming pared 3 bases from V and 6 bases from J, leaving 6 bases between. This CDR3 spans 12 amino acids. Germline CDR1 SGHVS, CDR2 FQNEAQ. Time point in this sample: newly diagnosed GD, antithyroid drugs for less than 3 months. TCR sequences were obtained from RNA taken from PBMCs. These data are taken from a study of regulatory T cells in long-lasting Graves disease. The same sample was also used in a study of T cells in Graves' hyperthyroidism and ophthalmopathy.

The TCR was taken from a middle-aged man with Graves disease. This chain links TRBV7-8 with TRBJ2-1; D possibly uses TRBD1 or TRBD2 (5 bases each). Sequenced material: peripheral blood mononuclear cells (PBMCs), taken at new diagnosis, from a patient treated with antithyroid drugs. In DNA, the CDR3 is TGTGCCAGCAGCTTCGGGGCCAATGAGCAGTTCTTC. Translation gives CASSFGANEQFF.